The clone carrying this T cell receptor (beta chain) was seen a single time. What it binds is unknown. This entry belongs to a study of T cell clonotyping in hematopoietic cell transplantation. Overall study findings and caveats: After transplant, recipient diversity fell while pathologically expanded clonotypes grew through day 180. At the given depth, recipient repertoires were over 95% de novo clonotypes.

The CDR3 runs 13 residues. V dropped 4 bases and J dropped 0 bases, with 7 bases sitting between them. The germline V gene has CDR1 SGHRS and CDR2 YFSETQ. The assay was immunoSEQ multiplex PCR, and TCRdb's table has in-frame clones only and misses some. The table includes 9,500 to 11,000 clones, roughly nine tenths detected once. The clonotype comes from a male patient between 60 and 69 years old who had an allogeneic stem cell transplant from an unrelated donor, so the T cells may come from the graft donor. Some clones in this sample may be carry-over from other donors' samples. The sequencing used PBMCs, collected 180 days after allogeneic stem cell transplant. The rearrangement links TRBV5-1 to TRBJ1-2; D remains unclear. The CDR3 sequence is CASSPDPNYGYTF. The CDR3 DNA reads TGCGCCAGCAGCCCTGACCCTAACTATGGCTACACCTTC.